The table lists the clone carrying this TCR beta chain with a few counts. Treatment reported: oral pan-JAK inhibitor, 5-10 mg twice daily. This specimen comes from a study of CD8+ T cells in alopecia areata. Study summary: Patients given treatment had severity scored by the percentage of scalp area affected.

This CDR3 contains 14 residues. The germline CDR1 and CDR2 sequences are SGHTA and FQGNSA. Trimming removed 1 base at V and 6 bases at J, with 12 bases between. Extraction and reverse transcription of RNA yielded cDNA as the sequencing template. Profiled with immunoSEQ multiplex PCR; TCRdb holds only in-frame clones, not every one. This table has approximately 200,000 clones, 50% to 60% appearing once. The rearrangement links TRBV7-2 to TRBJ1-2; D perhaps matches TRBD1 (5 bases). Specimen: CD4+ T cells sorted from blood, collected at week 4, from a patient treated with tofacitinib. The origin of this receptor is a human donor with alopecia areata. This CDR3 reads CASSLGPQGHGYTF. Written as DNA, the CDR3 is TGTGCCAGCAGCTTAGGTCCTCAGGGCCATGGCTACACCTTC.